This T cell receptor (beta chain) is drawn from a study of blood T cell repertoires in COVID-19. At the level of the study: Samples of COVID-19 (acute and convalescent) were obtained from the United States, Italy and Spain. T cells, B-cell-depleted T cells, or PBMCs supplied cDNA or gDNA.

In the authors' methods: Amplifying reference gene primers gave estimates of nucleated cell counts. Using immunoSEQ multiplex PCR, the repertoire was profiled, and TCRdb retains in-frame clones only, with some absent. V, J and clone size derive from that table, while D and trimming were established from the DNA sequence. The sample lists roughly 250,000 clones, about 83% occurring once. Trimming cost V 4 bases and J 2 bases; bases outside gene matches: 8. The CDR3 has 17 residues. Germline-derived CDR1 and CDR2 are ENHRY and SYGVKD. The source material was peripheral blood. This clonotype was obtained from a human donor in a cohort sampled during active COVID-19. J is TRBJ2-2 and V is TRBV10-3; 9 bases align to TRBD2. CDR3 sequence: CAISGTERGANTGELFF. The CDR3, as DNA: TGTGCCATCAGTGGAACCGAGCGGGGGGCAAACACCGGGGAGCTGTTTTTT.